A selection of T cell receptor beta chains follows, all from one sample in a study of T cell changes during pregnancy in multiple sclerosis. Method: immunoSEQ multiplex PCR; TCRdb's copy keeps in-frame clones and lacks some. The sample lists approximately 30,000 clones; 89% were seen once. The sample in question was CD4+ T cells from peripheral blood mononuclear cells, obtained in the first trimester of pregnancy. Receptor source: a female donor in good health, enrolled as a control in a pregnancy study. The CDR3 runs from the conserved cysteine through the conserved F or W. A D gene is named only where the DNA matches it firmly. For some rows the clone size is stated as once, few or many, or as a class when expanded; others skip it.

d_call | j_call | clone_size | v_call | cdr3_nt | cdr3_aa
- | TRBJ1-2 | - | TRBV7-2 | TGTGCCAGCAGCTTAGGATTAGCCGGATCTAACTATGGCTACACCTTC | CASSLGLAGSNYGYTF
- | TRBJ2-5 | - | TRBV7-6 | TGTGCCAGCAGCTCCGGAGGGGCGTGGGAGACCCAGTACTTC | CASSSGGAWETQYF
TRBD2 | TRBJ2-2 | - | TRBV5-1 | TGCGCCAGCAGCTTTCTAGCGGGGAACACCGGGGAGCTGTTTTTT | CASSFLAGNTGELFF
TRBD2 | TRBJ2-5 | - | TRBV5-4 | TGTGCCAGCAGCTTGGTAGCGGGGGGCGGTCAAGAGACCCAGTACTTC | CASSLVAGGGQETQYF
TRBD2 | TRBJ2-5 | - | TRBV5-6 | TGTGCCAGCAGCTTGGATTGGGGGGGGGAGACCCAGTACTTC | CASSLDWGGETQYF
TRBD1 | TRBJ1-3 | - | TRBV7-2 | TGTGCCAGCAGCTTAGTCGGGACAGGGCCTCGGAGAAACACCATATATTTT | CASSLVGTGPRRNTIYF
- | TRBJ2-1 | - | TRBV7-9 | TGTGCCAGCAGCTTAAACAGGGTTAACTACAATGAGCAGTTCTTC | CASSLNRVNYNEQFF
- | TRBJ2-3 | once | TRBV5-6 | TGTGCCAGCAGCACCTTCCGTTACGATTCTACTAGCACAGATACGCAGTATTTT | CASSTFRYDSTSTDTQYF
TRBD1 | TRBJ2-7 | once | TRBV5-1 | TGCGCCAGCAGCACTAGGACAGGCCACTACGAGCAGTACTTC | CASSTRTGHYEQYF
TRBD1 | TRBJ2-2 | - | TRBV9 | TGTGCCAGCAGCGTAGCTGCCAGGGGGCACACCGGGGAGCTGTTTTTT | CASSVAARGHTGELFF
- | TRBJ2-7 | - | TRBV29-1 | TGCAGCGTCTCGGTCGGCGGACTGGGGTCCTACGAGCAGTACTTC | CSVSVGGLGSYEQYF
- | TRBJ1-2 | - | TRBV6-1 | TGTGCCAGCCGCCTCAAGGACAGCGGCTATGGCTACACCTTC | CASRLKDSGYGYTF
TRBD2 | TRBJ2-1 | - | TRBV7-9 | TGTGCCAGCAGCCCAGAGCGGGGAAGCTATGAGCAGTTCTTC | CASSPERGSYEQFF
- | TRBJ2-7 | - | TRBV30 | TGTGCCTGGAGTGCGGGATTTTACGAGCAGTACTTC | CAWSAGFYEQYF
TRBD1 | TRBJ2-7 | - | TRBV4-2 | TGTGCCAGCAGCCAAGTCCCCGGGACAGGGTTCGAGCAGTACTTC | CASSQVPGTGFEQYF
- | TRBJ2-3 | - | TRBV19 | TGTGCCAGTAGTATTAACGGGATCACAGATACGCAGTATTTT | CASSINGITDTQYF
- | TRBJ2-5 | - | TRBV29-1 | TGCAGCGCCCGGGGGTTGGGGCGGTCAGAGGCCCAGTACTTC | CSARGLGRSEAQYF
- | TRBJ2-6 | - | TRBV28 | TGTGCCAGCAGTTTCCGCTCTGGGGCCAACGTCCTGACTTTC | CASSFRSGANVLTF
- | TRBJ1-3 | - | TRBV11-2 | TGTGCCAGCAGCTTACGACGGCAGGGTGACGCAGGAAACACCATATATTTT | CASSLRRQGDAGNTIYF
TRBD1 | TRBJ1-4 | - | TRBV30 | TGTGCCTGGTCGAGAGCCGGGACAGCTAATGAAAAACTGTTTTTT | CAWSRAGTANEKLFF
TRBD2 | TRBJ2-3 | - | TRBV28 | TGTGCCAGCAGCCGGGGGAGGGCGAGGCGGACAGATACGCAGTATTTT | CASSRGRARRTDTQYF
- | TRBJ2-3 | - | TRBV29-1 | TGCAGCGTCCTACTAGCTGGGGGCACAGATACGCAGTATTTT | CSVLLAGGTDTQYF
TRBD1 | TRBJ2-7 | - | TRBV30 | TGTGCCTGGTCCCCGGGACAGGGGGCGGGTGAGCAGTACTTC | CAWSPGQGAGEQYF
- | TRBJ2-1 | - | TRBV4-3 | TGCGCCAGCAGCCAAGTGACCCCCGGGATTATCAATGAGCAGTTCTTC | CASSQVTPGIINEQFF
TRBD2 | TRBJ2-5 | - | TRBV5-8 | TGTGCCAGCAGCCCTGGCGGAACTAGCGGGATACAAGAGACCCAGTACTTC | CASSPGGTSGIQETQYF
- | TRBJ2-6 | few | TRBV5-1 | TGCGCCAGCAGCGGTAAACAGGGTTTTGTAGCCGGGGCCAACGTCCTGACTTTC | CASSGKQGFVAGANVLTF
- | TRBJ2-7 | - | TRBV30 | TGTGCCTGGGGCGGGACAGACTACGAGCAGTACTTC | CAWGGTDYEQYF
TRBD1 | TRBJ1-3 | once | TRBV13 | TGTGCCAGCAGCTTAGGAGGGTCTACGACAGGGCCACCGGTTATTGGAAACACCATATATTTT | CASSLGGSTTGPPVIGNTIYF
- | TRBJ2-2 | - | TRBV19 | TGTGCCAGTAAAGTCAGTACGAACACCGGGGAGCTGTTTTTT | CASKVSTNTGELFF
TRBD1 | TRBJ2-7 | - | TRBV30 | TGTGCCTGGAGTGTAGGGACAGCTCTCTACGAGCAGTACTTC | CAWSVGTALYEQYF
TRBD2 | TRBJ2-1 | once | TRBV19 | TGTGCCAGTAGTATGGGACTAGCGAGGGGCTCCTACAATGAGCAGTTCTTC | CASSMGLARGSYNEQFF
- | TRBJ1-2 | - | TRBV6-1 | TGTGCCAGCAGTGAAGAGGAGGGAGGTGGCTACACCTTC | CASSEEEGGGYTF
- | TRBJ2-5 | - | TRBV7-9 | TGTGCCAGCAGCCTCGCCCCAGACTCCCAAGAGACCCAGTACTTC | CASSLAPDSQETQYF
TRBD1 | TRBJ1-2 | - | TRBV9 | TGTGCCAGCAGCCCCGCAGGGGGAGCTAACTATGGCTACACCTTC | CASSPAGGANYGYTF
TRBD1 | TRBJ2-7 | - | TRBV5-1 | TGCGCCAGCAGCTCCGGGACAGGGATCGCCTACGAGCAGTACTTC | CASSSGTGIAYEQYF
- | TRBJ2-5 | once | TRBV7-2 | TGTGCCAGCAGCTTACTGTGGGGGGAAGAGACCCAGTACTTC | CASSLLWGEETQYF
TRBD2 | TRBJ2-1 | - | TRBV11-3 | TGTGCCAGCAGCTTAGGGACGGCGGGAGTAGGGGATGAGCAGTTCTTC | CASSLGTAGVGDEQFF
TRBD2 | TRBJ2-1 | - | TRBV9 | TGTGCCAGCAGCGTAGCGGGGGGATCCCCCAATGAGCAGTTCTTC | CASSVAGGSPNEQFF
- | TRBJ2-7 | - | TRBV7-2 | TGTGCCAGCAGCCCCGGACAGTTTTTCTCCTACGAGCAGTACTTC | CASSPGQFFSYEQYF
TRBD2 | TRBJ2-3 | - | TRBV27 | TGTGCCAGCACCCGGTATAGCGGGAGGGCAGGGGCAGATACGCAGTATTTT | CASTRYSGRAGADTQYF
TRBD2 | TRBJ2-3 | - | TRBV5-1 | TGCGCCAGCAGGCCCGGGACTAGTAGCACAGATACGCAGTATTTT | CASRPGTSSTDTQYF
TRBD1 | TRBJ2-2 | - | TRBV9 | TGTGCCAGCAGCGTAGCAGGGGGCGCAGCCGGGGAGCTGTTTTTT | CASSVAGGAAGELFF
TRBD2 | TRBJ2-1 | - | TRBV19 | TGTGCCAGTAGTCTCCTTGTTTCCGGGACTAGCGGGAGCGTCAATGAGCAGTTCTTC | CASSLLVSGTSGSVNEQFF
- | TRBJ2-7 | - | TRBV15 | TGTGCCACCAGCAGAGATTTCGCCAGTGGGCACGAGCAGTACTTC | CATSRDFASGHEQYF
- | TRBJ1-2 | - | TRBV28 | TGTGCCAGCAGGAGCACCGGGAGCGGCGGCGGCTACACCTTC | CASRSTGSGGGYTF
- | TRBJ1-1 | - | TRBV4-3 | TGCGCCAGCAGCCAAGATAGCAGTATCACTGAAGCTTTCTTT | CASSQDSSITEAFF
- | TRBJ1-4 | - | TRBV27 | TGTGCCAGCAGTGCGGGACCATTGTGGACTAATGAAAAACTGTTTTTT | CASSAGPLWTNEKLFF
TRBD2 | TRBJ2-2 | few | TRBV6-5 | TGTGCCAGCAGTTACTTGACTAGCGGGAGGCCCGGGGAGCTGTTTTTT | CASSYLTSGRPGELFF
- | TRBJ2-2 | - | TRBV5-1 | TGCGCCAGCAGCCATAACATATTCCCCGGGGAGCTGTTTTTT | CASSHNIFPGELFF
TRBD2 | TRBJ2-5 | once | TRBV30 | TGTGCCTCTCAAAGCGGGATAGGTGGGACCCAGTACTTC | CASQSGIGGTQYF
- | TRBJ1-2 | - | TRBV28 | TGTGCCAGCAGTTTGACAGTTAATTTCTATGGCTACACCTTC | CASSLTVNFYGYTF
- | TRBJ2-7 | - | TRBV5-4 | TGTGCCAGCAGCTTGTTAAACGAGCAGTACTTC | CASSLLNEQYF
TRBD1 | TRBJ2-3 | - | TRBV10-1 | TGCGCCAGAGGACAGGGGGCATTTTGGACAGATACGCAGTATTTT | CARGQGAFWTDTQYF